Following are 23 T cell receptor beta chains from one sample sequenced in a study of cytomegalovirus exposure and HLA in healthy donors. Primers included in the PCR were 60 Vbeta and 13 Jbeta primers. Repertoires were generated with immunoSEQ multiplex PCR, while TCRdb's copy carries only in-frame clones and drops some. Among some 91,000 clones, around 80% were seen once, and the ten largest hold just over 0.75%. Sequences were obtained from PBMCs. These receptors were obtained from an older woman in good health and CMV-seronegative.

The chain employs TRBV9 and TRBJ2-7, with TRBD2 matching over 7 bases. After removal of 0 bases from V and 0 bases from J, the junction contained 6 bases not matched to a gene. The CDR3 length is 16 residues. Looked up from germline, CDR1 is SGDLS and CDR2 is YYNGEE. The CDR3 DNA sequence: TGTGCCAGCAGCGTAGGGGCTAGCGGTTACTCCTACGAGCAGTACTTC. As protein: CASSVGASGYSYEQYF. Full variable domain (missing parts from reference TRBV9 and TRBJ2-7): DSGVTQTPKHLITATGQRVTLRCSPRSGDLSVYWYQQSLDQGLQFLIQYYNGEERAKGNILERFSAQQFPDLHSELNLSSLELGDSALYFCASSVGASGYSYEQYFGPGTRLTVT.

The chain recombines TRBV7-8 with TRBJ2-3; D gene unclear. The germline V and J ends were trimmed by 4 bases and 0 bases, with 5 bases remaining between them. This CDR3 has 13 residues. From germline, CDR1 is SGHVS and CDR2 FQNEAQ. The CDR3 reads CASSSLSTDTQYF. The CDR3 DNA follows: TGTGCCAGCAGCTCCCTTAGCACAGATACGCAGTATTTT.

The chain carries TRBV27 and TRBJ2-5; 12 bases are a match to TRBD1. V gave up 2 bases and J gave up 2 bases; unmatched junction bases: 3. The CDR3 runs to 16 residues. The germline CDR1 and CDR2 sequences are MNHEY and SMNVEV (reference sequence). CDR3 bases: TGTGCCAGCAGTTTACGGGACAGGGGGCTTCAAGAGACCCAGTACTTC. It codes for CASSLRDRGLQETQYF.

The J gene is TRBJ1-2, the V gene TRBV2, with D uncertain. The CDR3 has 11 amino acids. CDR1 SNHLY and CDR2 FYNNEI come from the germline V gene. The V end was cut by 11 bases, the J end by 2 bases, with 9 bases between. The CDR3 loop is CAEARNYGYTF. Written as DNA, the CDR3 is TGTGCCGAGGCAAGGAACTATGGCTACACCTTC.

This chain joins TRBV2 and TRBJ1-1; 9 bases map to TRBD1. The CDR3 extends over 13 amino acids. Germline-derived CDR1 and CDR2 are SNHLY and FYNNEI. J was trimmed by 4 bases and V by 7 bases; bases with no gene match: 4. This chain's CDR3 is CASTQGQGTEAFF. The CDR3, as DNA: TGTGCCAGCACCCAGGGACAGGGCACTGAAGCTTTCTTT.

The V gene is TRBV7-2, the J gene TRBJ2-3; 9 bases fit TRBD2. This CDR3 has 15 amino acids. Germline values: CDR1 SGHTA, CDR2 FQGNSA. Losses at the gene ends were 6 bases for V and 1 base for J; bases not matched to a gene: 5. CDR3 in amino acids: CASSSSGGGTDTQYF. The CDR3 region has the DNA TGTGCCAGCAGTAGTAGCGGGGGTGGCACAGATACGCAGTATTTT.

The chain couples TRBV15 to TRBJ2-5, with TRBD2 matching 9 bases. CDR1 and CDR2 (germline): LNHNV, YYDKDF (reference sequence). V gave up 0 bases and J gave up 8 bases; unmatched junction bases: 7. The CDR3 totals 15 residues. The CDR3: CATSRDLAGYGTQYF. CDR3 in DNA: TGTGCCACCAGCAGAGATCTAGCGGGATATGGCACCCAGTACTTC.

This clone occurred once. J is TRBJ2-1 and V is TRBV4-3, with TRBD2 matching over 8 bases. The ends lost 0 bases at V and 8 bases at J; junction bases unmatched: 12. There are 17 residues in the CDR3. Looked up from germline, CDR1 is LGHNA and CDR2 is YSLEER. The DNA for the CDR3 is TGCGCCAGCAGCCAAGATAGCTCCGGGAGGGCCCGCTATGAGCAGTTCTTC. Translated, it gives CASSQDSSGRARYEQFF.

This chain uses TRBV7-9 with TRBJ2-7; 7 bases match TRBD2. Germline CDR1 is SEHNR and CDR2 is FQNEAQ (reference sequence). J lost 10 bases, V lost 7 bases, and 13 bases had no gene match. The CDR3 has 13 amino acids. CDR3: CASNQSPAGPQYF. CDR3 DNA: TGTGCCAGCAATCAATCCCCAGCGGGACCACAGTACTTC.

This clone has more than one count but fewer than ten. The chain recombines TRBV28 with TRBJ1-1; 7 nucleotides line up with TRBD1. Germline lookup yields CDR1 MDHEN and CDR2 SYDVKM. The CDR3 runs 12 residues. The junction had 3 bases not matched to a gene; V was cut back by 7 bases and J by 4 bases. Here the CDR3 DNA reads TGTGCCAGCACTACAGGGGTCACTGAAGCTTTCTTT. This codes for CASTTGVTEAFF.

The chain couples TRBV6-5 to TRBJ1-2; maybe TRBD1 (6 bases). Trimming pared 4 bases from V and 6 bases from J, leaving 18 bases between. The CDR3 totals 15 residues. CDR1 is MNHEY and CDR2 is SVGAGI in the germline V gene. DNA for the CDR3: TGTGCCAGCAGTTTAACGCTGGGGGGGCCTGATGGCTACACCTTC. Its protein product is CASSLTLGGPDGYTF.

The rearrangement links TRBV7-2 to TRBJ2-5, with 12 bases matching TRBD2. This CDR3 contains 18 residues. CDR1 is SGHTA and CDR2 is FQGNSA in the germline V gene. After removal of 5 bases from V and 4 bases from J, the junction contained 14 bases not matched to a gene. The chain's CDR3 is CASSRRTSGKPPLETQYF. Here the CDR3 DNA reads TGTGCCAGCAGCCGAAGGACTAGCGGGAAACCCCCCTTAGAGACCCAGTACTTC.

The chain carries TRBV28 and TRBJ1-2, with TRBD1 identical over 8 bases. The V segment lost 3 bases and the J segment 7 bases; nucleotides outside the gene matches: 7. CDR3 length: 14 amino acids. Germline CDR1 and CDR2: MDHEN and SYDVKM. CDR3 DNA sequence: TGTGCCAGCAGTTTTGCCCAGGGGGCCTTTGGCTACACCTTC. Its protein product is CASSFAQGAFGYTF.

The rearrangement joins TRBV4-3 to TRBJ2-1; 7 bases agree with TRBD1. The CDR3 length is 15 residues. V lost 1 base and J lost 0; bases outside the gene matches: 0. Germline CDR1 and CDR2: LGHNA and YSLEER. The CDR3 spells CASSQGDSSYNEQFF. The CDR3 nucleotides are TGCGCCAGCAGCCAAGGGGACAGCTCCTACAATGAGCAGTTCTTC.

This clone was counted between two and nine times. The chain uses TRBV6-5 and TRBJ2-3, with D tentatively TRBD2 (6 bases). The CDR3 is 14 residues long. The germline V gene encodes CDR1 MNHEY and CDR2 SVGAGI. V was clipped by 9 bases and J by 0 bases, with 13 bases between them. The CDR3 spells CASHRSGSTDTQYF. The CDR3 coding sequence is TGTGCCAGTCACAGGAGCGGGAGCACAGATACGCAGTATTTT.

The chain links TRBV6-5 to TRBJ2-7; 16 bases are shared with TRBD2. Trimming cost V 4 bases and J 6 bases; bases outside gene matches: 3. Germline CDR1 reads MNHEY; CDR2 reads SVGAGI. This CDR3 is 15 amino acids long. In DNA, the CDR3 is TGTGCCAGCAGTTCGGGACTAGCGGGAGGGCGCGAGCAGTACTTC. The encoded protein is CASSSGLAGGREQYF.

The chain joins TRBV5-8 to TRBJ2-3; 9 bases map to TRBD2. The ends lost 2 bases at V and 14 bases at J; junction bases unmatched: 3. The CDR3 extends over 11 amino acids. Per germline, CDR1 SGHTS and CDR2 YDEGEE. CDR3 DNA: TGTGCCAGCAGCTTAGGACTAGCGCCGTATTTT. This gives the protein CASSLGLAPYF. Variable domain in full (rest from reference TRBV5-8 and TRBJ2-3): EAGVTQSPTHLIKTRGQQATLRCSPISGHTSVYWYQQALGLGLQFLLWYDEGEERNRGNFPPRFSGRQFPNYSSELNVNALELEDSALYLCASSLGLAPYFGPGTRLTVL.

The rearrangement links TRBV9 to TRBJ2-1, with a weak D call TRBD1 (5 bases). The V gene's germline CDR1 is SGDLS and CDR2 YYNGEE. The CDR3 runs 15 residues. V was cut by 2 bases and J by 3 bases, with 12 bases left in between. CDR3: CASSVGPPLYNEQFF. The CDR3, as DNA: TGTGCCAGCAGCGTGGGGCCCCCCCTCTACAATGAGCAGTTCTTC. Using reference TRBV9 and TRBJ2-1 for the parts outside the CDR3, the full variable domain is DSGVTQTPKHLITATGQRVTLRCSPRSGDLSVYWYQQSLDQGLQFLIQYYNGEERAKGNILERFSAQQFPDLHSELNLSSLELGDSALYFCASSVGPPLYNEQFFGPGTRLTVL.

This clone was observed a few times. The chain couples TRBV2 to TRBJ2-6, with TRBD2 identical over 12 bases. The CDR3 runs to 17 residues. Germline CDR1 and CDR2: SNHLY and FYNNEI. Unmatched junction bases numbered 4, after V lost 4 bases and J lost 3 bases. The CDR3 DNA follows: TGTGCCAGCAGTGTGACTAGCGGGGGTGGTGGGGCCAACGTCCTGACTTTC. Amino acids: CASSVTSGGGGANVLTF.

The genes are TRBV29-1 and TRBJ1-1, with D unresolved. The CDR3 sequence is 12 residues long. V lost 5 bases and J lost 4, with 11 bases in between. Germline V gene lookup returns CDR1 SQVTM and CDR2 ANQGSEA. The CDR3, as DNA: TGCAGCGTTACGGCGGACTCCACTGAAGCTTTCTTT. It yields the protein CSVTADSTEAFF.

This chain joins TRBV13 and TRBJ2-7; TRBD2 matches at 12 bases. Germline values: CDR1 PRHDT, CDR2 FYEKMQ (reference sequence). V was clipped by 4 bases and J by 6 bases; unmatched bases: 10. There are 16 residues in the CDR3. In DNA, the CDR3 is TGTGCCAGCAGCTCACGGACTAGCGGGGTGGGGGCCGAGCAGTACTTC. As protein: CASSSRTSGVGAEQYF.

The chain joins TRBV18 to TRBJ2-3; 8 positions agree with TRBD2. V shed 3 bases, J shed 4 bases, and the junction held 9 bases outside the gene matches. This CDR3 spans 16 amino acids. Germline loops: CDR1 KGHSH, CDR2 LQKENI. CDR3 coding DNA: TGTGCCAGCTCACCTAACGGGGGGGCCTCAGCAGATACGCAGTATTTT. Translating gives CASSPNGGASADTQYF. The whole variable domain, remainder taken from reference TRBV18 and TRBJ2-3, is NAGVMQNPRHLVRRRGQEARLRCSPMKGHSHVYWYRQLPEEGLKFMVYLQKENIIDESGMPKERFSAEFPKEGPSILRIQQVVRGDSAAYFCASSPNGGASADTQYFGPGTRLTVL.

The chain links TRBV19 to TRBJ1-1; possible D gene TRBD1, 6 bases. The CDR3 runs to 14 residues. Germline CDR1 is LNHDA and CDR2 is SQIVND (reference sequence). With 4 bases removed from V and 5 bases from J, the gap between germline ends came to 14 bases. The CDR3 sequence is CASSSFRGGTEAFF. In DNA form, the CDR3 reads TGTGCCAGTAGTAGTTTCAGGGGTGGGACTGAAGCTTTCTTT.